This passage covers 24 T cell receptor beta chains from one sample sequenced in a study of neurological immune-mediated disorders (dated by TCRdb to between 2019 and 2020). The protocol used for the library was 5' RACE. The sequencer was an Illumina HiSeq 2500. In TCRdb, the public reads were trimmed at Q25 with fastp and aligned with MiXCR, with productive beta chains retained. Rows with one shared CDR3 protein collapse into an entry with the most common genes and DNA. The sample table contains approximately 70,000 distinct CDR3 sequences; only one count was recorded for about 10% of them. In total, the top ten clones hold 9.5% to 10% of the sample. Explained via the paper, the time point label denotes: longitudinal time-point 1 (baseline). The sample was PBMCs. The receptors were gathered from a man under 40 in good health.

This clonotype was seen many times. The gene calls are TRBV6-6 and TRBJ1-6; weak D call: TRBD1 (5 bases). Germline V lookup: CDR1 MNHNY, CDR2 SVGAGI (reference sequence). This CDR3 contains 17 residues. The ends were cut back, 2 bases at V and 9 bases at J, with 20 bases in the middle. The CDR3 region has the DNA TGTGCCAGCAGTTACGACAGTTTAGGATTTGGAACTTCACCCCTCCACTTT. It translates to CASSYDSLGFGTSPLHF.

This clonotype was counted at least ten times. The V call is TRBV5-1, the J call TRBJ2-1; 8 positions agree with TRBD2. The length of the CDR3 is 15 residues. The ends lost 7 bases at V and 8 bases at J; junction bases unmatched: 14. CDR1 is SGHRS, CDR2 YFSETQ, per germline. CDR3 DNA: TGCGCCAGCGCAGCAAATAGCGGGATGGTTGATGAGCAGTTCTTC. Translated: CASAANSGMVDEQFF. Using reference TRBV5-1 and TRBJ2-1 for the parts outside the CDR3, the full variable domain is KAGVTQTPRYLIKTRGQQVTLSCSPISGHRSVSWYQQTPGQGLQFLFEYFSETQRNKGNFPGRFSGRQFSNSRSEMNVSTLELGDSALYLCASAANSGMVDEQFFGPGTRLTVL.

This clonotype has ten or more counts. V is TRBV7-9 and J is TRBJ1-5; 9 positions agree with TRBD1. The CDR3 extends over 15 amino acids. Germline lookup yields CDR1 SEHNR and CDR2 FQNEAQ (reference sequence). With 1 base clipped from V and 3 bases from J, the junction kept 1 base outside the gene matches. CDR3 bases: TGTGCCAGCAGCTTAGGGGACAGGGACAATCAGCCCCAGCATTTT. Amino acid sequence: CASSLGDRDNQPQHF.

This clonotype was counted only a few times. This chain uses TRBV25-1 with TRBJ2-7; D possibly matches TRBD1 or TRBD2 (5 bases each). This CDR3 contains 14 residues. V lost 4 bases, J lost 2 bases, and 12 bases lay in between. The germline gives CDR1 MGHDK, CDR2 SYGVNS. The CDR3 nucleotides read TGTGCCAGCAGTGGGGGGACGGCGACCTACGAGCAGTACTTC. Its translation: CASSGGTATYEQYF.

This clonotype was picked up a small number of times. This rearrangement joins TRBV18 to TRBJ1-2; 11 bases align to TRBD1. This CDR3 is 15 amino acids long. V shed 5 bases, J shed 8 bases, and the junction held 10 bases outside the gene matches. CDR1 and CDR2 (germline): KGHSH, LQKENI. CDR3 region: CASSVRTGGWEGYTF. In nucleotides, the CDR3 is TGTGCCAGCTCAGTTCGGACAGGGGGCTGGGAAGGCTACACCTTC.

A few counts support this clonotype. Here the CDR3 DNA reads TGTGCCTGGTGGGCTGCAACTAATGAAAAACTGTTTTTT. Translating gives CAWWAATNEKLFF. The genes are TRBV30 and TRBJ1-4, with no clear D. Germline assignment: CDR1 GTSNPN and CDR2 SVGIG (reference sequence). V was pared by 5 bases and J by 0 bases, with 7 bases between. The CDR3 covers 13 residues.

This clonotype was observed a single time. Sequence at one end of the junction differs from germline and may be a read error. V gene TRBV4-1 combines with J gene TRBJ2-1, with D tentatively TRBD2 (6 bases). The CDR3 is 17 residues long. The germline gives CDR1 MGHRA, CDR2 YSYEKL. The chain's CDR3 is CASIQLPCIGSRNEQFF. The CDR3 DNA reads as TGCGCCAGCATCCAACTCCCCTGTATCGGGAGTCGGAATGAGCAGTTCTTC.

Concerning this clonotype: This may be a read error: a much more frequent sequence differs by one nucleotide. The rearrangement joins TRBV3-1 to TRBJ2-7; 10 bases are shared with TRBD1. Looked up from germline, CDR1 is LGHDT and CDR2 is YNNKEL (reference sequence). The length of the CDR3 is 14 residues. The CDR3 DNA is TGTGCCAGCAGCCGGGACAGGGGACCCTACGATCAGTACTTC. Amino acids: CASSRDRGPYDQYF.

The genes are TRBV30 and TRBJ2-3; the D is unclear. CDR1 and CDR2 from the germline V gene are GTSNPN and SVGIG (reference sequence). V was cut by 4 bases and J by 2 bases, with 13 bases left in between. The CDR3 is made up of 14 amino acids. This chain's CDR3 is CAWTSALLTDTQYF. The CDR3, as DNA: TGTGCCTGGACGTCGGCGCTTCTCACAGATACGCAGTATTTT. The full variable domain, completed using reference TRBV30 and TRBJ2-3, is SQTIHQWPATLVQPVGSPLSLECTVEGTSNPNLYWYRQAAGRGLQLLFYSVGIGQISSEVPQNLSASRPQDRQFILSSKKLLLSDSGFYLCAWTSALLTDTQYFGPGTRLTVL.

The V gene is TRBV19, the J gene TRBJ2-1; 12 positions match TRBD2. Germline values: CDR1 LNHDA, CDR2 SQIVND (reference sequence). V shed 6 bases and J 7 bases; nucleotides not matched to a gene: 4. The CDR3 length is 14 residues. CDR3 DNA: TGTGCCAGTAGCCTAGCGGGAGGGCCAAATGAGCAGTTCTTC. It codes for CASSLAGGPNEQFF.

This clonotype occurred many times. V and J are TRBV15 and TRBJ1-5, with D tentatively TRBD1 (6 bases). V lost 0 bases to trimming and J lost 5 bases, with 17 bases between them. From germline, CDR1 is LNHNV and CDR2 YYDKDF (reference sequence). The CDR3 has 17 residues. CDR3 residues: CATSRDLPGAGDQPQHF. The CDR3 DNA sequence: TGTGCCACCAGCAGAGATCTACCGGGGGCCGGCGATCAGCCCCAGCATTTT.

The table lists this clonotype with many counts. V and J are TRBV12-3 or TRBV12-4 and TRBJ1-1; D might be TRBD1 (5 bases). Trimming took off 4 bases at V and 2 bases at J, with 8 bases between the two ends. This CDR3 has 13 residues. The CDR3 DNA follows: TGTGCCAGCAGTTGGGGACGAAACACTGAAGCTTTCTTT. This encodes CASSWGRNTEAFF.

This clonotype was seen repeatedly, ten times or more. The V and J genes are TRBV20-1 and TRBJ1-1; D unclear. In germline, CDR1 is DFQATT, CDR2 SNEGSKA (reference sequence). The CDR3 contains 18 residues. V lost 0 bases, J lost 1 base, and 21 bases lay in between. The CDR3 coding sequence is TGCAGTGCTAGAGATCCCGCAATCGGGGTGGGAGGGAACACTGAAGCTTTCTTT. It specifies CSARDPAIGVGGNTEAFF.

This clonotype was recorded a few times. As DNA, the CDR3 is TGTGCCAGTAGTATGCCCAGCGGGACTTCCTACGAGCAGTACTTC. Residues: CASSMPSGTSYEQYF. The rearrangement uses TRBV19 and TRBJ2-7, with 7 bases matching TRBD2. This CDR3 has 15 amino acids. Germline-derived CDR1 and CDR2 are LNHDA and SQIVND (reference sequence). The V segment lost 3 bases and the J segment 1 base; nucleotides outside the gene matches: 6.

This chain links TRBV6-5 with TRBJ2-6; D is undetermined. In germline, CDR1 is MNHEY, CDR2 SVGAGI. The CDR3 has 14 amino acids. Trimming stripped 2 bases from V and 0 bases from J, with 2 bases between. The CDR3 DNA reads TGTGCCAGCAGTTACAGCTCTGGGGCCAACGTCCTGACTTTC. The encoded protein is CASSYSSGANVLTF.

The chain combines TRBV7-9 with TRBJ2-7; 7 positions agree with TRBD1. The germline gives CDR1 SEHNR, CDR2 FQNEAQ (reference sequence). The CDR3 is 16 amino acids. V gave up 6 bases and J gave up 0 bases; unmatched junction bases: 11. CDR3 protein: CASRRAGTESSYEQYF. DNA of the CDR3: TGTGCCAGCAGACGAGCAGGGACAGAGAGCTCCTACGAGCAGTACTTC. Together with reference TRBV7-9 and TRBJ2-7, the CDR3 gives the full variable domain: DTGVSQNPRHKITKRGQNVTFRCDPISEHNRLYWYRQTLGQGPEFLTYFQNEAQLEKSRLLSDRFSAERPKGSFSTLEIQRTEQGDSAMYLCASRRAGTESSYEQYFGPGTRLTVT.

This clonotype has at least ten counts. Mismatch with germline at one junction end may stem from a read error. The V gene is TRBV7-9, the J gene TRBJ2-4; 9 bases line up with TRBD2. Germline-derived CDR1 and CDR2 are SEHNR and FQNEAQ (reference sequence). CDR3 length: 11 residues. The CDR3 DNA sequence: TGTGCCAGCAGCTCCACCGGCGGGAGGGCTTTC. The encoded protein is CASSSTGGRAF.

This clonotype has a handful of counts. The chain carries TRBV12-3 or TRBV12-4 and TRBJ2-5; TRBD2 might be the D (6 bases). The germline V and J ends were trimmed by 6 bases and 5 bases, with 19 bases remaining between them. The CDR3 extends over 15 amino acids. CDR3 residues: CASSQAGKGWETQYF. CDR3 in DNA: TGTGCCAGCAGCCAGGCGGGGAAAGGCTGGGAGACCCAGTACTTC.

The rearrangement uses TRBV6-1 and TRBJ1-1, with unresolved D. The germline gives CDR1 MNHNS, CDR2 SASEGT. The V end lost 6 bases, the J end lost 3 bases, and 11 bases lay between the germline ends. The CDR3 has 13 residues. CDR3 bases: TGTGCCAGCAGGCCAGTGGCAGACACTGAAGCTTTCTTT. Encoded protein: CASRPVADTEAFF.

The table lists this clonotype with many counts. The chain links TRBV7-3 to TRBJ2-1, with D possibly matching TRBD1 (6 bases). The CDR3 contains 15 residues. The germline CDR1 and CDR2 sequences are SGHTA and FQGTGA. Trimming left V 1 base short and J 2 bases short, with 9 bases between. CDR3 bases: TGTGCCAGCAGCTTAAGAGGGGACACCTACAATGAGCAGTTCTTC. It encodes CASSLRGDTYNEQFF.

This clonotype was recorded many times. The J gene is TRBJ2-5, the V gene TRBV5-1; D gene unclear. The CDR3 totals 15 residues. Germline CDR1 reads SGHRS; CDR2 reads YFSETQ. V lost 1 base and J lost 8, with 18 bases in between. For the CDR3, the DNA is TGCGCCAGCAGCTTGTCCCCCCAGAAGGCCGATACCCAGTACTTC. Its translation is CASSLSPQKADTQYF.

At least ten counts were recorded for this clonotype. The chain recombines TRBV5-1 with TRBJ2-3; D is uncertain. The V end lost 4 bases, the J end lost 5 bases, and 17 bases lay between the germline ends. CDR3 size: 15 residues. Germline CDR1 and CDR2: SGHRS and YFSETQ. DNA of the CDR3: TGCGCCAGCAGCCAACCCCTCGGAGTCCAAGATACGCAGTATTTT. This translates into CASSQPLGVQDTQYF.

This clonotype was seen at least ten times. V and J are TRBV27 and TRBJ1-5; D is unresolved. V was shortened by 4 bases and J by 1 base, with 2 bases between the two germline ends. The CDR3 consists of 12 residues. Germline V gene lookup returns CDR1 MNHEY and CDR2 SMNVEV (reference sequence). CDR3 sequence (DNA): TGTGCCAGCAGTTGGAGCAATCAGCCCCAGCATTTT. Translated: CASSWSNQPQHF.

Many counts were recorded for this clonotype. The chain combines TRBV20-1 with TRBJ2-7; D perhaps matches TRBD1 (6 bases). The germline V gene encodes CDR1 DFQATT and CDR2 SNEGSKA (reference sequence). V was cut by 5 bases and J by 2 bases, with 13 bases left in between. The CDR3 sequence is 13 residues long. The chain's CDR3 is CSALHGQTYEQYF. In nucleotides, the CDR3 is TGCAGTGCTCTACACGGACAGACCTACGAGCAGTACTTC.